This section outlines one T cell receptor beta chain sequence together with its context. These data originate in a study of beta chain features in type 1 diabetes. Of the isolated RNA, all was reverse transcribed, and so the sequenced material was expressed TCRB transcripts. Measured with immunoSEQ multiplex PCR; TCRdb has only the in-frame clones, and not every one. The sample has 150,000 to 200,000 clones, approximately 13% seen once; the top ten hold around 0.63%. The source of this sequence is a young woman in good health. Input material: central memory CD4+ T cells from blood.

This chain's CDR3 is CASRRGETQYF. The CDR3, as DNA: TGTGCCAGCCGCCGGGGGGAGACCCAGTACTTC. The chain links TRBV27 to TRBJ2-5; tentatively, D is TRBD2 (6 bases). The CDR3 has 11 amino acids. Germline CDR1 MNHEY, CDR2 SMNVEV (reference sequence). The V end was cut by 8 bases, the J end by 5 bases, with 9 bases between.